Shown below are 31 T cell receptor beta chains from a single sample sequenced in a study of T-cell reconstitution after alpha-beta-depleted transplantation in children. The TCRbeta library incorporated unique molecular identifiers. MiXCR, run by TCRdb on the PCR reads, gives a single entry per CDR3 protein. In the table there are roughly 190,000 distinct CDR3 sequences, less than 15% of which are singletons. The material was PBMCs from the stem cell graft donor, obtained from the stem cell graft. Receptors were obtained from a human donor who donated a stem cell graft to a child with acute lymphoblastic leukemia.

This clonotype showed up many times. The chain joins TRBV2 to TRBJ1-4, with D possibly TRBD1 on 5 matching bases. Between the trimmed V and J ends, which lost 6 bases and 2 bases, there was a span of 16 bases. This CDR3 region has 16 residues. From germline, CDR1 is SNHLY and CDR2 FYNNEI. CDR3 nucleotides: TGTGCCAGCAGCGACACCCCCCCAGGGACTAATGAAAAACTGTTTTTT. Residues: CASSDTPPGTNEKLFF.

This clonotype was seen repeatedly, ten times or more. This chain uses TRBV10-2 with TRBJ2-1; 8 nucleotides align to TRBD2. Trimming removed 2 bases from V and 9 bases from J; junction bases left unmatched: 12. Germline values: CDR1 WSHSY, CDR2 SAAADI. The CDR3 is 16 residues long. CDR3 nucleotides: TGCGCCAGCAGTGAGGCCGGGACTAGTCGTTTCGGTGAGCAGTTCTTC. Translating it yields CASSEAGTSRFGEQFF.

This clonotype was seen repeatedly, ten times or more. The V call is TRBV20-1, the J call TRBJ1-1; 8 bases are a match to TRBD1. This CDR3 comprises 15 residues. The ends lost 3 bases at V and 0 bases at J; junction bases unmatched: 6. Looked up from germline, CDR1 is DFQATT and CDR2 is SNEGSKA (reference sequence). The CDR3 DNA reads as TGCAGTGCTAGGTACCGGGACAGGTTGAACACTGAAGCTTTCTTT. Amino acids: CSARYRDRLNTEAFF.

Only a few counts were recorded for this clonotype. The V call is TRBV29-1, the J call TRBJ2-7; D is perhaps TRBD1 (6 bases). This CDR3 contains 13 residues. Trimming took 7 bases from V and 6 from J, leaving 19 bases between them. In germline, CDR1 is SQVTM, CDR2 ANQGSEA. The CDR3 region is CSAQLTGRGEQYF. The CDR3 DNA follows: TGCAGCGCACAGCTGACAGGTCGCGGCGAGCAGTACTTC.

This clonotype has ten or more counts. The J gene is TRBJ2-5, the V gene TRBV12-3 or TRBV12-4; TRBD1 matches 8 bases. V lost 4 bases to trimming and J lost 2 bases; unmatched junction nucleotides: 0. The CDR3 extends over 13 amino acids. The DNA of the CDR3 is TGTGCCAGCAGTTGGGACAGGCAAGAGACCCAGTACTTC. Translating it yields CASSWDRQETQYF.

Many counts were recorded for this clonotype. The CDR3 reads CASSSGTGQTPTEAFF. CDR3 DNA sequence: TGCGCCAGCAGCTCTGGGACAGGCCAAACCCCCACTGAAGCTTTCTTT. The rearrangement joins TRBV5-1 to TRBJ1-1; 8 bases fit TRBD1. Germline CDR1 reads SGHRS; CDR2 reads YFSETQ. With 3 bases clipped from V and 4 bases from J, the junction kept 11 bases outside the gene matches. The CDR3 length is 16 residues. Full variable domain (outside the CDR3, taken from reference TRBV5-1 and TRBJ1-1): KAGVTQTPRYLIKTRGQQVTLSCSPISGHRSVSWYQQTPGQGLQFLFEYFSETQRNKGNFPGRFSGRQFSNSRSEMNVSTLELGDSALYLCASSSGTGQTPTEAFFGQGTRLTVV.

This clonotype was detected ten times or more. The rearrangement links TRBV29-1 to TRBJ2-1; no clear D gene. V was trimmed by 7 bases and J by 0 bases, leaving 13 bases between them. From germline, CDR1 is SQVTM and CDR2 ANQGSEA. The CDR3 is 14 residues long. CDR3 amino acids: CSAGRSSSYNEQFF. For the CDR3, the DNA is TGCAGCGCTGGACGCTCGAGCTCCTACAATGAGCAGTTCTTC.

This clonotype was recorded at least ten times. The chain has TRBV12-3 or TRBV12-4 and TRBJ2-1; 8 nucleotides agree with TRBD2. V trimming: 3 bases; J trimming: 7 bases; junction bases outside the gene matches: 5. There are 14 residues in the CDR3. CDR3 protein: CASSFYGRENEQFF. CDR3 nucleotides: TGTGCCAGCAGTTTTTACGGGAGGGAAAATGAGCAGTTCTTC.

This clonotype was recorded many times. V is TRBV12-3 or TRBV12-4 and J is TRBJ2-1, with TRBD2 matching 9 bases. Trimming cost V 3 bases and J 8 bases; bases outside gene matches: 26. The CDR3 contains 21 residues. CDR3 sequence: CASSLERGRREGLRYNHEQFF. The CDR3 DNA reads as TGTGCCAGCAGTTTGGAACGTGGTCGGCGGGAGGGCCTTAGGTATAACCATGAGCAGTTCTTC.

V is TRBV29-1 and J is TRBJ1-2, with TRBD1 matching 10 bases. The germline V gene has CDR1 SQVTM and CDR2 ANQGSEA. This CDR3 spans 13 amino acids. V shed 0 bases, J shed 7 bases, and the junction held 2 bases outside the gene matches. Here the CDR3 reads CSVEETGGSGYTF. In nucleotides, the CDR3 is TGCAGCGTTGAAGAGACAGGGGGCTCTGGCTACACCTTC.

Many counts were recorded for this clonotype. The chain employs TRBV29-1 and TRBJ2-1; 8 bases fit TRBD1. The CDR3 is 13 amino acids. The germline V gene has CDR1 SQVTM and CDR2 ANQGSEA. In DNA form, the CDR3 reads TGCAGTACCACAGGGGGTCTCCACAATGAGCAGTTCTTC. Translated, it gives CSTTGGLHNEQFF.

This clonotype was seen repeatedly, ten times or more. This chain uses TRBV7-2 with TRBJ2-1; TRBD2 agrees at 7 bases. V lost 4 bases and J lost 4; bases outside the gene matches: 7. This CDR3 contains 15 residues. Germline V gives CDR1 SGHTA, CDR2 FQGNSA. Here the CDR3 DNA reads TGTGCCAGCAGCTCCTCCGGGACTACTTACAATGAGCAGTTCTTC. This sequence encodes CASSSSGTTYNEQFF.

The gene calls are TRBV7-6 and TRBJ1-1; D is ambiguous. Germline lookup yields CDR1 SGHVS and CDR2 FNYEAQ. The CDR3 is 16 amino acids. Trimming cost V 4 bases and J 6 bases, with 21 bases left between them. DNA for the CDR3: TGTGCCAGCAGCTCCCGCCCGGTGGGTATGGGATCTGAAGCTTTCTTT. It encodes CASSSRPVGMGSEAFF.

There are many counts of this clonotype. The genes are TRBV11-2 and TRBJ2-3; TRBD2 aligns across 12 bases. Germline values: CDR1 SGHAT, CDR2 FQNNGV. With 4 bases clipped from V and 4 bases from J, the junction kept 15 bases outside the gene matches. The CDR3 has 19 residues. CDR3 sequence: CASSSSPSGRALGPDTQYF. The CDR3 DNA sequence: TGTGCCAGCAGCTCCAGCCCTAGCGGGAGGGCCCTCGGCCCAGATACGCAGTATTTT.

This clonotype turned up a few times. The chain couples TRBV7-6 to TRBJ1-6; no firm D call. V dropped 5 bases and J dropped 7 bases, with 9 bases sitting between them. The CDR3 contains 13 residues. In germline, CDR1 is SGHVS, CDR2 FNYEAQ. CDR3 sequence reads: CASSTAGNSPLHF. The CDR3 nucleotides are TGTGCCAGCAGCACCGCCGGAAATTCACCCCTCCACTTT.

This clonotype was seen many times. The chain joins TRBV20-1 to TRBJ2-3, with no clear D. The CDR3 consists of 15 residues. Trimming pared 1 base from V and 2 bases from J, leaving 13 bases between. Per germline, CDR1 DFQATT and CDR2 SNEGSKA (reference sequence). The CDR3 reads CSARVGEKNTDTQYF. CDR3 sequence (DNA): TGCAGTGCTAGAGTGGGTGAAAAGAACACAGATACGCAGTATTTT.

The chain has TRBV5-4 and TRBJ2-7, with unresolved D. The CDR3 runs 13 residues. Deletions cut 0 bases from V and 2 bases from J, with 6 bases between. Germline V gene data show CDR1 as SGHNT and CDR2 as YYREEE (reference sequence). For the CDR3, the DNA is TGTGCCAGCAGCTTGGGGGTGGCCTACGAGCAGTACTTC. This codes for CASSLGVAYEQYF.

At least ten counts were recorded for this clonotype. This rearrangement joins TRBV29-1 to TRBJ1-1; 7 bases are shared with TRBD1. The length of the CDR3 is 15 residues. Germline V gene lookup returns CDR1 SQVTM and CDR2 ANQGSEA. V lost 4 bases, J lost 6 bases, and 14 bases stayed unmatched. CDR3 in amino acids: CSVASLDRIPAEAFF. DNA of the CDR3: TGCAGCGTTGCCTCCCTGGACAGGATCCCAGCTGAAGCTTTCTTT.

This chain links TRBV19 with TRBJ1-1; TRBD1 agrees at 8 bases. Germline V gives CDR1 LNHDA, CDR2 SQIVND (reference sequence). The CDR3 covers 12 residues. After removal of 5 bases from V and 8 bases from J, the junction contained 4 bases not matched to a gene. The CDR3 sequence is CASSVGQGEAFF. The DNA of the CDR3 is TGTGCCAGTAGTGTCGGACAGGGCGAAGCTTTCTTT.

J is TRBJ2-1 and V is TRBV11-3; the match to TRBD2 covers 8 bases. The CDR3 runs 15 residues. Unmatched junction bases numbered 8, after V lost 5 bases and J lost 5 bases. Germline assignment: CDR1 SGHNT and CDR2 YENEEA. The CDR3 region is CASSTRGLGNNEQFF. CDR3 DNA sequence: TGTGCCAGCAGCACACGGGGACTAGGTAACAATGAGCAGTTCTTC.

This clonotype was found many times. V gene TRBV5-1 combines with J gene TRBJ2-5; D remains ambiguous. From germline, CDR1 is SGHRS and CDR2 YFSETQ. The CDR3 is 15 residues long. Trimming pared 0 bases from V and 0 bases from J, leaving 9 bases between. CDR3 bases: TGCGCCAGCAGCTTGGGAGACTCGAACCAAGAGACCCAGTACTTC. Its protein product is CASSLGDSNQETQYF.

This clonotype has a handful of counts. V usage is TRBV4-1 and J usage is TRBJ2-5, with TRBD2 identical over 12 bases. The germline CDR1 and CDR2 sequences are MGHRA and YSYEKL. The junction had 16 bases not matched to a gene; V was cut back by 1 base and J by 1 base. The CDR3 length is 21 residues. This CDR3 is CASSQGSRRTSGILGQETQYF. The CDR3, as DNA: TGCGCCAGCAGCCAAGGTAGCCGTCGGACTAGCGGGATCTTGGGCCAAGAGACCCAGTACTTC.

The chain's CDR3 is CAWSFPLAGSGTQYF. In nucleotides, the CDR3 is TGTGCCTGGAGTTTCCCACTAGCAGGCTCCGGGACCCAGTACTTC. The chain has TRBV30 and TRBJ2-5, with TRBD2 as a possible D gene (6 bases). CDR1 is GTSNPN and CDR2 is SVGIG in the germline V gene (reference sequence). CDR3 size: 15 residues. V was pared by 2 bases and J by 7 bases, with 20 bases between.

The V call is TRBV7-9, the J call TRBJ1-5; weak D call: TRBD1 (6 bases). Germline V gives CDR1 SEHNR, CDR2 FQNEAQ (reference sequence). The V end lost 5 bases, the J end lost 7 bases, and 12 bases lay between the germline ends. The length of the CDR3 is 13 residues. The CDR3 sequence is CASSPGGRQPQHF. CDR3 DNA: TGTGCCAGCAGCCCTGGGGGGCGACAGCCCCAGCATTTT.

The chain recombines TRBV5-6 with TRBJ1-2, with TRBD1 identical over 9 bases. Germline V lookup: CDR1 SGHDT, CDR2 YYEEEE. Germline trimming cut 3 bases from V and 4 bases from J; bases unmatched to any gene: 13. The CDR3 covers 17 residues. CDR3 region: CASSSGTFGTGIYGYTF. The DNA for the CDR3 is TGTGCCAGCAGCTCCGGGACGTTCGGGACAGGGATCTATGGCTACACCTTC.

Many counts were recorded for this clonotype. The chain recombines TRBV29-1 with TRBJ2-3; TRBD1 might be the D (5 bases). The V and J ends lost 4 bases and 4 bases respectively, with 9 bases between them. Germline V lookup: CDR1 SQVTM, CDR2 ANQGSEA. CDR3 length: 12 amino acids. DNA for the CDR3: TGCAGCGTTGGACAGCCCGCAGATACGCAGTATTTT. It codes for CSVGQPADTQYF.

This clonotype was detected ten times or more. V usage is TRBV5-1 and J usage is TRBJ2-1; 7 bases align to TRBD2. The CDR3 totals 16 residues. V was clipped by 0 bases and J by 2 bases; unmatched bases: 5. Germline V lookup: CDR1 SGHRS, CDR2 YFSETQ. CDR3 protein: CASSLEAGEAYNEQFF. CDR3 coding DNA: TGCGCCAGCAGCTTGGAGGCGGGAGAGGCCTACAATGAGCAGTTCTTC.

This clonotype was seen many times. The CDR3 loop reads CASSRGNNYGYTF. CDR3 nucleotides: TGTGCCAGCTCTAGGGGGAATAACTATGGCTACACCTTC. This rearrangement joins TRBV5-5 to TRBJ1-2; tentatively, D is TRBD1 (6 bases). CDR1 SGHKS and CDR2 YYEKEE come from the germline V gene (reference sequence). Trimming stripped 7 bases from V and 1 base from J, with 11 bases between. CDR3 length: 13 residues.

This clonotype was counted many times. The rearrangement joins TRBV5-6 to TRBJ1-3; D call uncertain. This CDR3 is 14 amino acids long. Per the germline V gene, CDR1 is SGHDT and CDR2 is YYEEEE. V was clipped by 3 bases and J by 0 bases, with 7 bases between them. CDR3 in amino acids: CASSSPISGNTIYF. DNA for the CDR3: TGTGCCAGCAGCTCCCCTATCTCTGGAAACACCATATATTTT.

The gene calls are TRBV30 and TRBJ1-2, with no clear D. V lost 2 bases and J lost 0, with 13 bases in between. The CDR3 is made up of 15 amino acids. The V gene's germline CDR1 is GTSNPN and CDR2 SVGIG (reference sequence). This CDR3 reads CAWSPARETNYGYTF. The DNA for the CDR3 is TGTGCCTGGAGTCCAGCCCGGGAAACTAACTATGGCTACACCTTC.

This clonotype appeared a few times. Here the CDR3 reads CASSLGRTERGPQHF. In DNA form, the CDR3 reads TGTGCCAGCAGCTTGGGGCGAACGGAGAGGGGCCCCCAGCATTTT. V and J are TRBV5-6 and TRBJ1-5, with D possibly TRBD1 on 5 matching bases. CDR1 and CDR2 from the germline V gene are SGHDT and YYEEEE. The length of the CDR3 is 15 residues. V lost 0 bases and J lost 10, with 17 bases in between. Complete variable domain (other parts from reference TRBV5-6 and TRBJ1-5): DAGVTQSPTHLIKTRGQQVTLRCSPKSGHDTVSWYQQALGQGPQFIFQYYEEEERQRGNFPDRFSGHQFPNYSSELNVNALLLGDSALYLCASSLGRTERGPQHFGDGTRLSIL.